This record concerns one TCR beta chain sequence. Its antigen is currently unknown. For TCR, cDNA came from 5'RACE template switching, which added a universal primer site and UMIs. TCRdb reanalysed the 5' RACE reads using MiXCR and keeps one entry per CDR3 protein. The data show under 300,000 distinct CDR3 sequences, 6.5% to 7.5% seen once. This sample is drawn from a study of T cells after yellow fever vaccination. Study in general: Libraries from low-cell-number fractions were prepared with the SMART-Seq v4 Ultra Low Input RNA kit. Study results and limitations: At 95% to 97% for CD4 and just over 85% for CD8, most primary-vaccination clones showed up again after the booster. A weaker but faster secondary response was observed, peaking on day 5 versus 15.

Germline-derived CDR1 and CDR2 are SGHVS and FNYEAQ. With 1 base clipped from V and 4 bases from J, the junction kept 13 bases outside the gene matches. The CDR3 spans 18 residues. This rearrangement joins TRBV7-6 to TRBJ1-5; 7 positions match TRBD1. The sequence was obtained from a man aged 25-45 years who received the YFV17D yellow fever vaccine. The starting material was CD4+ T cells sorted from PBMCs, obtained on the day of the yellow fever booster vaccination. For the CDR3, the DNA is TGTGCCAGCAGCTTAGTACCTCAGCGACAGGGTGTTAATCAGCCCCAGCATTTT. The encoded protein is CASSLVPQRQGVNQPQHF. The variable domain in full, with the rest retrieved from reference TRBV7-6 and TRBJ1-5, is GAGVSQSPRYKVTKRGQDVALRCDPISGHVSLYWYRQALGQGPEFLTYFNYEAQQDKSGLPNDRFSAERPEGSISTLTIQRTEQRDSAMYRCASSLVPQRQGVNQPQHFGDGTRLSIL.